This paragraph reports one T cell receptor (beta chain). This clonotype was detected a few times. Its cognate antigen has yet to be identified. Qualities for individual bases were not recorded, and no much larger clone is one base off. Looking up the germline V gene (reference sequence) yields CDR1 SEHNR and CDR2 FQNEAQ. Trimming removed 4 bases from V and 4 bases from J, leaving 16 bases between the germline ends. The CDR3 holds 15 amino acids from the cysteine to the phenylalanine. The DNA shown is the 45-base CDR3, in frame from base 1. Libraries were made using multiplex PCR. Reads for this sample came from an Illumina HiSeq 4000. TCR beta libraries were built with iRepertoire HTBI primers and Arm-PCR amplification of CDR3 regions. Gel purification was performed on PCR products prior to sequencing. From the authors' description of their analysis: A total of 60 to 80 TRBV and under 15 TRBJ segments were identified across samples and were used for gene usage analysis of CDR3 amino acid clonotypes. COPE and FqMerger were used to merge filtered high-quality paired reads into contigs. BLAST was used to align contigs to IMGT TRBV, TRBD and TRBJ reference genes, and CDR3 was defined according to IMGT. Any clonotype with a frequency above 0.1% was counted as a highly expanded clone. Repertoire diversity was measured by Shannon entropy, and V-J evenness by the Gini coefficient. A clonotype found in more than one individual was treated as public. The public reads were run again by TCRdb, first through fastp at Q25 and then through MiXCR, and only productive beta chains were kept. Rows matching on CDR3 protein sequence are summarized as one entry with the most common DNA and genes. TCRdb, rather than the study authors, made the V and J calls. The sample profile shows roughly 560,000 distinct CDR3 sequences; approximately 16% of them were found once. The ten largest clones capture about 25% of the sample.

What this sample's time point label stands for: newly diagnosed GD, antithyroid drugs for less than 3 months. For both TCR sequencing and RNA sequencing, RNA was extracted from PBMCs using TRIzol. The diagnosis of Graves' disease was made according to American Thyroid Association guidelines. Recruitment of patients was carried out at an endocrinology department in Xi'an, China. Each patient gave 7.5 to 10 milliliters of peripheral blood, collected in an EDTA anticoagulant tube. PBMCs were isolated by Ficoll Paque Plus density gradient separation without further T cell sorting. An Agilent 2100 Bioanalyzer and agarose gel were used to check RNA quality, while a NanoDrop 2000 measured RNA concentration. The data were obtained in a study of regulatory T cells in long-lasting Graves disease (dated by TCRdb to the early 2020s). Concerning the study at large: Newly diagnosed Graves' disease patients had taken antithyroid drugs for less than 3 months. This study used TCR sequencing and RNA sequencing of peripheral blood to compare persistent Graves' disease patients against newly diagnosed Graves' disease patients. The study was registered as a clinical trial and conducted in China. A total of 33 samples underwent TCR sequencing: 13 from persistent and roughly 20 from newly diagnosed Graves' disease patients. What the study reported, not specific to this receptor: Compared with newly diagnosed patients, persistent Graves' disease patients had lower TCR Shannon entropy and fewer highly expanded clones, which suggests clonal expansion. Preferential use of TRBV28, TRBJ1-2 and TRBJ2-5 was observed in persistent disease, whereas TRBV20-1 and TRBJ2-1 were favored in newly diagnosed disease. Peripheral blood alone was examined, since thyroid tissue, which constituted the primary lesion, could not be accessed. Patients with persistent disease shared more public clonotypes (approximately 2,500) than newly diagnosed patients did (nearly 1,000). Only the TCR beta chain was sequenced and analyzed. The authors noted that the small sample size was a limitation that may lower accuracy.

These records were also assigned to another study, of T cells in Graves' hyperthyroidism and ophthalmopathy. The second paper further reports: A patient counted as having stable Graves' hyperthyroidism if no progression to ophthalmopathy occurred over 18 months of follow-up. Hyperthyroidism patients were newly diagnosed, had a disease duration of under 2 months, and were aged 18 to 65 years. The study excluded patients with uncontrolled infections, other autoimmune diseases, pregnancy or lactation. Diagnoses were based on clinical symptoms, serum thyroxine and TRAb, thyroid ultrasound and orbital computed tomography. A first-round RT-PCR of the TCR CDR3 used the HTBI primer set with the Qiagen OneStep RT-PCR kit. Most expanded thyroid clonotypes (frequency above 0.001) were also detected in blood, suggesting blood repertoires may reflect thyroid immune responses. In cross-validation, a model built on a 13 V-J signature told ophthalmopathy apart from stable hyperthyroidism with approximately 90% sensitivity and about 81% specificity, and in testing the same model reached 80%/75%. In validation, the model predicted progression to ophthalmopathy with approximately 71% sensitivity and approximately 78% specificity, a median of 6.5 months before onset. A discovery cohort of roughly 96 patients, approximately 44 with Graves' ophthalmopathy and approximately 55 with stable Graves' hyperthyroidism, was used to find distinguishing TCR V-J signatures. An independent validation cohort of fewer than 20 hyperthyroidism patients and more than 15 patients who later progressed to ophthalmopathy tested prospective prediction of ophthalmopathy. The 75 to 100 discovery patients were divided at random into training and test sets in a 7:3 ratio. Thyroid tissue and blood T-cell repertoires from over 5 Graves' hyperthyroidism patients were also compared in the study. Once sampling was done, hyperthyroidism patients were given methimazole at a starting dose of 30 mg daily, whereas ophthalmopathy patients were given high-dose intravenous methylprednisolone. Libraries were constructed in a second round of multiplex PCR, after which size selection and purification were carried out. Libraries were sequenced paired-end with 100 bp reads on an Illumina HiSeq2000. Raw data were processed with SOAPnuke, discarding reads with adapters, uncalled bases, mean Phred below 15, or no exact constant-primer or identifier match. High-quality paired reads were merged with COPE v1.2.5, and unique nucleotide sequences were defined as clonotypes. MiTCR v1.1 was used to align the clonotypes against IMGT TRBV, TRBD and TRBJ reference segments. The analysis was restricted to V-J combinations with a frequency above 0.0001, which together covered 99% to 99.2% of the repertoires. The TCS score was defined as the ratio of F50 (clonal expansion) to E x V (chaos), calculated using BLOSUM62-based TCRdist between CDR3 peptides within each V-J. Welch's t-statistics and random forest reduced roughly 530 V-J features to 13, which were used in a naive Bayes classifier (R e1071). Sample size was not statistically predetermined, and investigators were not blinded to group allocation. According to the paper, TCR Vbeta CDR3 sequencing was carried out on around 140 peripheral blood samples, which came from 40 to 45 ophthalmopathy, approximately 72 hyperthyroidism and around 17 progressor patients.

The sequence came from a woman aged 35-65 years with Graves disease. Donor details come from another sample of the same person, matched by shared clones. The starting material was peripheral blood mononuclear cells (PBMCs), obtained at new diagnosis, from a patient treated with antithyroid drugs. Recombination joined TRBV7-9 with TRBJ1-2, and perhaps TRBD1 as D gene, on 5 matching bases. The CDR3 region reads CASSWPGPVIYGYTF. The DNA is as follows: TGTGCCAGCAGCTGGCCGGGACCGGTGATCTATGGCTACACCTTC.